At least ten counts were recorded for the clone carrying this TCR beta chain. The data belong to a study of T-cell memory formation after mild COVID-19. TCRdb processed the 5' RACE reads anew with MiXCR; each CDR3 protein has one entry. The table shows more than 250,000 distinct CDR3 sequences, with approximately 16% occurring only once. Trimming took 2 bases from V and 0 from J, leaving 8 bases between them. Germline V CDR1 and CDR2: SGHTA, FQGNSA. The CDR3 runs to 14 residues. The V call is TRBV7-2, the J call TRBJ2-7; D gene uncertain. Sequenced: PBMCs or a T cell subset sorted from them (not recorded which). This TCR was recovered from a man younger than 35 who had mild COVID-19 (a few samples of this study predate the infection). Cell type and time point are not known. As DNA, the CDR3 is TGTGCCAGCAGCTTAACCACTGGCTCCTACGAGCAGTACTTC. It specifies CASSLTTGSYEQYF.